This is a list of T cell receptor beta chains from one sample in a study of control samples from healthy donors and cancer patients. The method was immunoSEQ multiplex PCR; TCRdb's version includes in-frame clones alone and lacks a portion of them. The sample has some 200,000 clones; 90% to 95% are singletons. Sequencing input: blood. The receptor source for this set is a man between 50 and 59 years old in good health. Both conserved end residues are part of each CDR3. Fields, in order: D gene, J gene, V gene, CDR3 DNA, CDR3 protein. The D gene is left open where the match is weak.

>TRBD2|TRBJ2-6|TRBV18
TGTGCCAGCTCACCGGTCGCGGGGGGAGTCTCTGGGGCCAACGTCCTGACTTTC
CASSPVAGGVSGANVLTF
>TRBD2|TRBJ2-3|TRBV28
TGTGCCAGCACCCCTAGAGGCGGGAGGCCTAGCACAGATACGCAGTATTTT
CASTPRGGRPSTDTQYF
>TRBD2|TRBJ2-7|TRBV5-1
TGCGCCAGCAGCCGGGACTACGCGTACGAGCAGTACTTC
CASSRDYAYEQYF
>TRBD1|TRBJ2-7|TRBV18
TGTGCCAGCTCACCAGGACAGGGTCTCGGGGAGCAGTACTTC
CASSPGQGLGEQYF
>.|TRBJ1-1|TRBV30
TGTGCCTGGAGTGTAAAAGGGAAGGACACTGAAGCTTTCTTT
CAWSVKGKDTEAFF
>.|TRBJ1-2|TRBV27
TGTGCCAGCAGTTTATCCGGTGGATATGGCTACACCTTC
CASSLSGGYGYTF
>.|TRBJ1-1|TRBV5-1
TGCGCCAGCAGCCTGGTGGGTAAAACTGAAGCTTTCTTT
CASSLVGKTEAFF
>.|TRBJ1-6|TRBV5-1
TGCGCCAGCAGCTTGGGCAGGGCCTATAATTCACCCCTCCACTTT
CASSLGRAYNSPLHF
>.|TRBJ1-1|TRBV3-1/TRBV3-2
TGTGCCAGCAGCCTGGCCACGGTGAACACTGAAGCTTTCTTT
CASSLATVNTEAFF
>.|TRBJ1-6|TRBV4-3
TGCGCCAGCAGCCAAGGCTCCTCGGCGGGTATCGGCAGGTCACCCCTCCACTTT
CASSQGSSAGIGRSPLHF